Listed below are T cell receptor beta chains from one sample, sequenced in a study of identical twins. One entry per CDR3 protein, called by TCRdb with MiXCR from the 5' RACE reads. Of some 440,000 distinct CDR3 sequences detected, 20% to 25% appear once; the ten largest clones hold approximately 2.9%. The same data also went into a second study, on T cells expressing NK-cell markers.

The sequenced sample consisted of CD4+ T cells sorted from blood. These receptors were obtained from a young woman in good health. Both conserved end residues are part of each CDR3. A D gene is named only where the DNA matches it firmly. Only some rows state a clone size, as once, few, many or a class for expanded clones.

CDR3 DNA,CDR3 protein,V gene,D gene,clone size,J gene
TGTGCCAGCAGCCTACGGGGTATTAGCACAGATACGCAGTATTTT,CASSLRGISTDTQYF,TRBV9,-,-,TRBJ2-3
TGTGCCAGCAGTGGGAGCGGGAGGGGAACCTACGAGCAGTACTTC,CASSGSGRGTYEQYF,TRBV2,TRBD2,-,TRBJ2-7
TGTGCCAGCAGCTTAGTTAGCGGCGCTGAAGCTTTCTTT,CASSLVSGAEAFF,TRBV11-3,-,few,TRBJ1-1
TGTGCCTGGAGGGAAGGGCTTGGACGCGGAGCCTACGAGCAGTACTTC,CAWREGLGRGAYEQYF,TRBV30,-,-,TRBJ2-7
TGCAGTGCTAGAGCTACGGGCCGGAACAATGAGCAGTTCTTC,CSARATGRNNEQFF,TRBV20-1,-,-,TRBJ2-1
TGCAGTGCTAGTGGGGGATTGGGGACCACAGATACGCAGTATTTT,CSASGGLGTTDTQYF,TRBV20-1,-,-,TRBJ2-3
TGCGCCAGCAGCTTGCTAAGTCGGAACACTGAAGCTTTCTTT,CASSLLSRNTEAFF,TRBV5-1,-,many,TRBJ1-1
TGTGCCAGCAGAGGACCGCAAGATACGCAGTATTTT,CASRGPQDTQYF,TRBV6-2/TRBV6-3,-,-,TRBJ2-3
TGCAGTGCACAGGACATTGGGGAGACCCAGTACTTC,CSAQDIGETQYF,TRBV20-1,-,-,TRBJ2-5
TGTGCCAGCAGCGTAGGAGTGGGACAGGGGAACTCTGAAGCTTTCTTT,CASSVGVGQGNSEAFF,TRBV9,TRBD1,-,TRBJ1-1
TGCAGTGTAGGTCGGGTGGACACCGGGGAGCTGTTTTTT,CSVGRVDTGELFF,TRBV20-1,-,few,TRBJ2-2
TGTGCCAGCGCCCTTCGGGTTCCGGAATCCAACGAGCAGTACTTC,CASALRVPESNEQYF,TRBV11-2,-,few,TRBJ2-7
TGCGCCAGCAGCCAAGTCGCACCAGATACGCAGTATTTT,CASSQVAPDTQYF,TRBV4-1,-,-,TRBJ2-3
TGTGCCAGCAGCTTAGCGGGAGGGCGGAGAGATACGCAGTATTTT,CASSLAGGRRDTQYF,TRBV7-2,TRBD2,few,TRBJ2-3
TGTGCCAGCCGAAGTGGTAATGAGCAGTTCTTC,CASRSGNEQFF,TRBV11-2,-,few,TRBJ2-1
TGTGCCAGCAGCCCCGGGATCTACTACGAGCAGTACTTC,CASSPGIYYEQYF,TRBV11-2,-,-,TRBJ2-7
TGTGCCAGCAGCAAAATAGTATCGGAGTTTGGGGGCTCCTACGAGCAGTACTTC,CASSKIVSEFGGSYEQYF,TRBV21-1,-,few,TRBJ2-7
TGTGCCAGCAGCCAATGGGACTCCCCCACAGATACGCAGTATTTT,CASSQWDSPTDTQYF,TRBV7-3,-,-,TRBJ2-3
TGTGCCAGCAGGGAGACTAGCGGACCAAACAATGAGCAGTTCTTC,CASRETSGPNNEQFF,TRBV6-2/TRBV6-3,TRBD2,few,TRBJ2-1
TGTGCCAGCAGCACCAGGGGTCGGGGCTACACCTTC,CASSTRGRGYTF,TRBV7-2,-,many,TRBJ1-2
TGTGCCAGCAGACACAAAGAGACCCAGTACTTC,CASRHKETQYF,TRBV12-3/TRBV12-4,-,-,TRBJ2-5
TGCGCCAGCAGTCGACGGACGGAGCCTTACGAGCAGTACTTC,CASSRRTEPYEQYF,TRBV10-1,-,few,TRBJ2-7
TGTGCCACCCGCTTGAGGACAGAGATCTTCGAGCAGTACTTC,CATRLRTEIFEQYF,TRBV10-3,-,-,TRBJ2-7
TGTGCCAGCACCCCTTCTCCGGGAAACTACGAGCAGTACTTC,CASTPSPGNYEQYF,TRBV12-3/TRBV12-4,-,-,TRBJ2-7
TGTGCCAGCAGCCAGAGGGGGATCACTGAAGCTTTCTTT,CASSQRGITEAFF,TRBV3-1,-,-,TRBJ1-1
TGTGCCAGCAGCCAAGAGGGGTGGGGTTCACCCCTCCACTTT,CASSQEGWGSPLHF,TRBV3-1,-,-,TRBJ1-6
TGCGCCAGCAGCCCAGTAGGGGCCTACGAGCAGTACTTC,CASSPVGAYEQYF,TRBV5-1,-,few,TRBJ2-7
TGTGCCAGCATGTTGCAGGGGAACCAGCCCCAGCATTTT,CASMLQGNQPQHF,TRBV2,-,-,TRBJ1-5
TGTGCCAGTATTTCCGGGAGGGCCTCAGATGAGCAGTTCTTC,CASISGRASDEQFF,TRBV19,TRBD2,few,TRBJ2-1
TGTGCCAGCAGCGAAAGCGGGGGGCGCTATACGCAGTATTTT,CASSESGGRYTQYF,TRBV5-4,TRBD2,-,TRBJ2-3
TGTGCCAGCACCCGAGGACTAGCGGGAGTGAGTGTCCTGTTCTTC,CASTRGLAGVSVLFF,TRBV6-2/TRBV6-3,TRBD2,-,TRBJ2-1
TGCAGTGCCAGGACCGGGGGCATGTACGAGCAGTACTTC,CSARTGGMYEQYF,TRBV20-1,-,-,TRBJ2-7
TGCAGTGCTAGTACGCGGAACTACAATGAGCAGTTCTTC,CSASTRNYNEQFF,TRBV20-1,-,-,TRBJ2-1
TGTGCCGTACGGGACAGAAACACAGATACGCAGTATTTT,CAVRDRNTDTQYF,TRBV6-1,TRBD1,-,TRBJ2-3
TGTGCCAGCAGCCAGGGAGTAAGGGCTGAAGCTTTCTTT,CASSQGVRAEAFF,TRBV3-1,-,few,TRBJ1-1
TGTGCCAGCAACCCTTCCTGGAGCACAGATACGCAGTATTTT,CASNPSWSTDTQYF,TRBV6-1,-,-,TRBJ2-3
TGTGCCAGCAGCCAATCCCGGACAGGGGGCGTTGAGCAGTACTTC,CASSQSRTGGVEQYF,TRBV3-1,TRBD1,-,TRBJ2-7
TGTGCCAGCAATCATAGGGGGAGTAACGGGGAGCTGTTTTTT,CASNHRGSNGELFF,TRBV6-1,-,few,TRBJ2-2
TGCGCCAGCAGCCGGCAGGATATAAACACTGAAGCTTTCTTT,CASSRQDINTEAFF,TRBV5-1,-,-,TRBJ1-1